The T cell receptor (beta chain) under discussion was sequenced for a study of CD8+CD57+ T cells in acquired aplastic anemia. Study at large: DNA from sorted CD4+ and CD8+ cells averaged around 3.5 ug. Healthy donors gave about 9.8 million reads on average for CD4+ cells.

The study, taken as a whole, reports: Researchers report that around 31 CD8+ CDR3 sequences appeared in both patients and controls. Patients did not significantly differ from controls in CD8+ Simpson's diversity.

Concerning this clonotype itself: The antigen remains undetermined.

Germline assignment: CDR1 SGDLS and CDR2 YYNGEE. The CDR3 is 14 amino acids. V gave up 6 bases and J gave up 5 bases; unmatched junction bases: 10. TCR beta VDJ and CDR3 were profiled, and genomic DNA was the template. TCRdb passed the reads through MiXCR, listing each CDR3 protein once. Seen here are 190,000 or so distinct CDR3 sequences, over 55% observed once, and the top ten hold approximately 30%. This receptor was obtained from a human donor in good health. This chain links TRBV9 with TRBJ1-1, with 7 bases identical to TRBD1. Sequenced: sorted CD4+, CD8+, or CD8+CD57+ T cells (not recorded which) from PBMCs. In DNA form, the CDR3 reads TGTGCCAGCAACAGGGGAGCTGGGAAAACTGAAGCTTTCTTT. Amino acids: CASNRGAGKTEAFF.